The clone carrying this T cell receptor beta chain was recorded once. No antigen is known for it. The data derive from a study of beta chain features in type 1 diabetes. Of the isolated RNA, all was reverse transcribed, and so the sequenced material was expressed TCRB transcripts. TCRdb's table, derived via immunoSEQ multiplex PCR, lists solely in-frame clones and lacks some. The sample has 120,000 to 150,000 clones, 40% to 60% seen once. Notes on the study in general: Type 1 diabetes patients showed a moderate but significant shortening of TCRB CDR3s in all four CD4+ subsets. Individuals with type 1 diabetes displayed fewer insertions and more deletions at VDJ junctions. Among patients, naive, central memory and Treg TCRB repertoires appeared more similar than among healthy donors. cDNA sequencing could over-represent cells with high TCR expression.

There are 14 residues in the CDR3. Germline CDR1 is LNHDA and CDR2 is SQIVND (reference sequence). This sequence was found in a man aged 18 to 30 in good health. Sequenced input: Tregs from blood. V gene TRBV19 combines with J gene TRBJ2-5, with TRBD2 identical over 7 bases. The DNA matches TRBJ2-7 better at its end, which makes the J call doubtful. The CDR3 DNA sequence: TGTGCCAGTAGTACGACCGGGACTACTTACGAGCAGTACTTC. Translated, it gives CASSTTGTTYEQYF.